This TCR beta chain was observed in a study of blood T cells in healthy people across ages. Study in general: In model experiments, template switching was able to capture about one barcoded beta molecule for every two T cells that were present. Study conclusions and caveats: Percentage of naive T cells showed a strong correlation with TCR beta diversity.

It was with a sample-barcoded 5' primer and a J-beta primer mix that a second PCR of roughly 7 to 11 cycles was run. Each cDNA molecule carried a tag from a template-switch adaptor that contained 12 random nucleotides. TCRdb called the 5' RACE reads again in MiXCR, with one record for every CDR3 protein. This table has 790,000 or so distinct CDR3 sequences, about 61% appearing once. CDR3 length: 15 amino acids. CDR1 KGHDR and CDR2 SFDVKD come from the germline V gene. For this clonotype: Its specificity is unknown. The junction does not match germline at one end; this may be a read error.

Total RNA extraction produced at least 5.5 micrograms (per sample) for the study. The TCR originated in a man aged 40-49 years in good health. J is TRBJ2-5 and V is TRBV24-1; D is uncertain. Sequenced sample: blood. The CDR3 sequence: CAASDLTNELPEQYF. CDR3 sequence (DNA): TGTGCCGCCAGTGATTTGACGAACGAACTCCCTGAGCAGTACTTC.